The entry that follows covers one T cell receptor (beta chain) sequence. This sample is drawn from a study of blood T cell repertoires in COVID-19. The germline gives CDR1 SGHRS, CDR2 YFSETQ. The V segment lost 5 bases and the J segment 3 bases; nucleotides outside the gene matches: 13. The CDR3 contains 16 residues. Assay used: immunoSEQ multiplex PCR; TCRdb lists only in-frame clones, some missing. In the table there are some 130,000 clones, approximately 83% of which are singletons. The specimen was peripheral blood. This chain joins TRBV5-1 and TRBJ2-7, with 8 bases identical to TRBD1. This clonotype was sampled from a man older than 75 with acute or convalescent COVID-19. CDR3 loop: CASSLGQGGGHYEQYF. CDR3 nucleotides: TGCGCCAGCAGTCTCGGACAGGGTGGGGGACACTACGAGCAGTACTTC.